This entry lists 14 T cell receptor beta chains sequenced from one sample in a study of blood T cell repertoires in COVID-19. Assay used: immunoSEQ multiplex PCR; TCRdb lists only in-frame clones, some missing. The sample records 200,000 to 250,000 clones, approximately 90% being singletons. Sequencing used peripheral blood. The receptor source for this set is a woman under 30 who had recovered from COVID-19.

The gene calls are TRBV7-2 and TRBJ1-1; weak D call: TRBD1 (6 bases). Trimming took 1 base from V and 0 from J, leaving 6 bases between them. Germline CDR1 reads SGHTA; CDR2 reads FQGNSA. CDR3 size: 14 residues. For the CDR3, the DNA is TGTGCCAGCAGCTTAGGGACAGTGAACACTGAAGCTTTCTTT. This translates into CASSLGTVNTEAFF.

The chain couples TRBV9 to TRBJ2-5, with TRBD2 matching 9 bases. CDR3 size: 15 residues. V shed 3 bases, J shed 1 base, and the junction held 4 bases outside the gene matches. Per germline, CDR1 SGDLS and CDR2 YYNGEE. CDR3 coding DNA: TGTGCCAGCAGCGATTTTAGCGGGAGCCAAGAGACCCAGTACTTC. As protein: CASSDFSGSQETQYF.

This chain links TRBV4-2 with TRBJ2-5, with 11 bases that match TRBD2. CDR1 is LGHNA and CDR2 is YNFKEQ in the germline V gene. The CDR3 runs to 18 residues. The J segment lost 4 bases and the V segment lost 2 bases, leaving 12 bases of the junction unmatched. This chain's CDR3 is CASSQSLLAGGPRETQYF. CDR3 in DNA: TGTGCCAGCAGCCAAAGTCTCCTAGCGGGAGGTCCGCGAGAGACCCAGTACTTC.

This clone was recorded once. This chain uses TRBV27 with TRBJ1-2; perhaps TRBD1 as D (6 bases). Germline CDR1 and CDR2: MNHEY and SMNVEV (reference sequence). This CDR3 has 13 residues. Deletions cut 6 bases from V and 3 bases from J, with 11 bases between. In nucleotides, the CDR3 is TGTGCCAGCAGACCCGACAGGTACTATGGCTACACCTTC. The encoded protein is CASRPDRYYGYTF.

The rearrangement uses TRBV5-1 and TRBJ2-7; the match to TRBD1 covers 8 bases. With 4 bases clipped from V and 2 bases from J, the junction kept 2 bases outside the gene matches. CDR3 length: 13 amino acids. Germline values: CDR1 SGHRS, CDR2 YFSETQ. Written as DNA, the CDR3 is TGCGCCAGCAGCACGACAGGGGCCTACGAGCAGTACTTC. It specifies CASSTTGAYEQYF.

J is TRBJ2-7 and V is TRBV4-1; tentatively, D is TRBD2 (6 bases). Deletions cut 4 bases from V and 2 bases from J, with 12 bases between. Germline V gene data show CDR1 as MGHRA and CDR2 as YSYEKL. CDR3 length equals 14 residues. This CDR3 reads CASSPGEATYEQYF. Written as DNA, the CDR3 is TGCGCCAGCAGCCCCGGGGAGGCAACCTACGAGCAGTACTTC.

This clone was picked up one time. V and J are TRBV9 and TRBJ2-7, with D perhaps matching TRBD2 (5 bases). Trimming left V 7 bases short and J 5 bases short, with 16 bases between. Germline CDR1 and CDR2: SGDLS and YYNGEE. The CDR3 has 13 residues. The CDR3 loop reads CASGAERGDEQYF. CDR3 DNA sequence: TGTGCCAGCGGAGCGGAGAGAGGCGACGAGCAGTACTTC.

The chain links TRBV29-1 to TRBJ1-2; a possible D gene is TRBD1 (6 bases). With 0 bases removed from V and 4 bases from J, the gap between germline ends came to 15 bases. This CDR3 spans 15 amino acids. Germline V gene lookup returns CDR1 SQVTM and CDR2 ANQGSEA. CDR3 sequence reads: CSVEDEKGQLYGYTF. The CDR3 coding sequence is TGCAGCGTTGAAGACGAGAAGGGACAACTCTATGGCTACACCTTC.

The rearrangement links TRBV6-5 to TRBJ2-1, with 12 bases aligning to TRBD2. Germline CDR1 and CDR2: MNHEY and SVGAGI. The CDR3 length is 14 residues. J lost 6 bases, V lost 5 bases, and 2 bases had no gene match. The CDR3 nucleotides are TGTGCCAGCAGTCTAGCGGGAGGGCCCAATGAGCAGTTCTTC. Its translation: CASSLAGGPNEQFF.

The rearrangement links TRBV12-3 or TRBV12-4 to TRBJ1-2; D unresolved. The CDR3 spans 13 residues. Trimming stripped 6 bases from V and 5 bases from J, with 13 bases between. This CDR3 is CASSPRRIYGYTF. CDR3 bases: TGTGCCAGCAGCCCCCGGCGGATTTATGGCTACACCTTC.

The chain carries TRBV5-4 and TRBJ1-2; TRBD1 is a possible D gene (5 bases). Germline V lookup: CDR1 SGHNT, CDR2 YYREEE (reference sequence). Trimming removed 4 bases from V and 0 bases from J, with 10 bases in between. This CDR3 is 14 amino acids long. The CDR3 is CASSTDRANYGYTF. CDR3 DNA: TGTGCCAGCAGCACCGACAGAGCTAACTATGGCTACACCTTC.

In this sample, this clone turned up once. The chain has TRBV7-2 and TRBJ2-2, with 10 bases that match TRBD1. The CDR3 is made up of 17 amino acids. V shed 2 bases, J shed 7 bases, and the junction held 10 bases outside the gene matches. Germline V gene lookup returns CDR1 SGHTA and CDR2 FQGNSA. The DNA of the CDR3 is TGTGCCAGCAGCTTATTGGGGACAGGGGTAATTGTCGGGGAGCTGTTTTTT. It is translated as CASSLLGTGVIVGELFF. Supplemented by reference TRBV7-2 and TRBJ2-2, the full variable domain reads GAGVSQSPSNKVTEKGKDVELRCDPISGHTALYWYRQSLGQGLEFLIYFQGNSAPDKSGLPSDRFSAERTGGSVSTLTIQRTQQEDSAVYLCASSLLGTGVIVGELFFGEGSRLTVL.

As for this clone: This same CDR3 is encoded by further DNA sequences in the sample. The J gene is TRBJ2-5, the V gene TRBV5-1; D call uncertain. Trimming stripped 3 bases from V and 1 base from J, with 4 bases between. Germline V gene lookup returns CDR1 SGHRS and CDR2 YFSETQ. The CDR3 is 12 residues long. The CDR3 DNA follows: TGCGCCAGCAGCTACAGCCAAGAGACCCAGTACTTC. Its translation is CASSYSQETQYF. The variable domain in full, completed from reference TRBV5-1 and TRBJ2-5, reads KAGVTQTPRYLIKTRGQQVTLSCSPISGHRSVSWYQQTPGQGLQFLFEYFSETQRNKGNFPGRFSGRQFSNSRSEMNVSTLELGDSALYLCASSYSQETQYFGPGTRLLVL.

J is TRBJ1-1 and V is TRBV11-2; 10 positions match TRBD1. V shed 3 bases, J shed 2 bases, and the junction held 6 bases outside the gene matches. The germline gives CDR1 SGHAT, CDR2 FQNNGV. CDR3 length equals 16 residues. CDR3 nucleotide sequence: TGTGCCAGCAGCTTTAGGGGACAGGGGACTAACACTGAAGCTTTCTTT. The encoded protein is CASSFRGQGTNTEAFF.